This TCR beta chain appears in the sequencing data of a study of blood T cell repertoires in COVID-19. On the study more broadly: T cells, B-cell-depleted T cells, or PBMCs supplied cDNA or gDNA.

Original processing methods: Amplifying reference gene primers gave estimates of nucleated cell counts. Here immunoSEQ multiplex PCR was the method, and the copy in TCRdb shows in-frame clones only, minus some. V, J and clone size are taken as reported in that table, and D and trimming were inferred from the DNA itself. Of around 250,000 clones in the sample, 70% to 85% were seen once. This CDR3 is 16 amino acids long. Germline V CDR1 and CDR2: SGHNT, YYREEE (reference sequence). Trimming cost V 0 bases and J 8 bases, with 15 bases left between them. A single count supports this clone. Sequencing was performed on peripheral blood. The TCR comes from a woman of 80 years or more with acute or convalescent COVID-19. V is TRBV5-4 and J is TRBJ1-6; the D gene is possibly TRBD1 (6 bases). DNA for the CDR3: TGTGCCAGCAGCTTGGCGGCAGGGGAGCTCTATTCACCCCTCCACTTT. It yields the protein CASSLAAGELYSPLHF.